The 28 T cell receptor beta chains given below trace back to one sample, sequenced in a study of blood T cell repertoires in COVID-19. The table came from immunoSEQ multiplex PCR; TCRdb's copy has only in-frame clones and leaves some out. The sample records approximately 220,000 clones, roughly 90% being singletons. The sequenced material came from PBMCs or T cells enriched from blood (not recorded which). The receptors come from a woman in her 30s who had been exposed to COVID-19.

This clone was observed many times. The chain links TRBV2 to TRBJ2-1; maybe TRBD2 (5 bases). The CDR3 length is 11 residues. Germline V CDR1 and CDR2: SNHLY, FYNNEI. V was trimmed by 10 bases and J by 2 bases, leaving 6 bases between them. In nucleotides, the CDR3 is TGTGCCATCGGGACCTACAATGAGCAGTTCTTC. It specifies CAIGTYNEQFF.

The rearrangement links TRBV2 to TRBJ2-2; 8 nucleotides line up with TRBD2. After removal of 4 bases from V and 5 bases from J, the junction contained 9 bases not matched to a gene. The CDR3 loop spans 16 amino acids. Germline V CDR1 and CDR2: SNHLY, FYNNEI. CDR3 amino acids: CASSVGASGRTGELFF. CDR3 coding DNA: TGTGCCAGCAGTGTTGGCGCTAGCGGGCGGACCGGGGAGCTGTTTTTT.

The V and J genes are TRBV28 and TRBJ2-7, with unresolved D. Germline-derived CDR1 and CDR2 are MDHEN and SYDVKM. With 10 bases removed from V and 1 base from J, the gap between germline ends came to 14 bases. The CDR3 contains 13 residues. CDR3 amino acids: CATLRESSYEQYF. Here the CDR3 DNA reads TGTGCCACTCTACGAGAGAGTTCCTACGAGCAGTACTTC. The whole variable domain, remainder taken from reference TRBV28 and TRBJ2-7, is DVKVTQSSRYLVKRTGEKVFLECVQDMDHENMFWYRQDPGLGLRLIYFSYDVKMKEKGDIPEGYSVSREKKERFSLILESASTNQTSMYLCATLRESSYEQYFGPGTRLTVT.

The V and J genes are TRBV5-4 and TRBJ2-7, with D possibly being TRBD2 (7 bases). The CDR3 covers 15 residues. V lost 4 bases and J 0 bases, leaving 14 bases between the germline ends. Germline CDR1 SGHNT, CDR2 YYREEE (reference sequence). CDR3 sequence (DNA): TGTGCCAGCAGCCGGGGGGCCCCTAGCTCCTACGAGCAGTACTTC. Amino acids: CASSRGAPSSYEQYF.

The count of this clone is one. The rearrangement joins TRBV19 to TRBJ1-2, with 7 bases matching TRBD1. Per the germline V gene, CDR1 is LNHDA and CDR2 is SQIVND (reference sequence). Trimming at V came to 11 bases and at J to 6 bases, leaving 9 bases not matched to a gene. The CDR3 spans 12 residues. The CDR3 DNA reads TGTGCCGGGTACAGGGGTGAGGATGGCTACACCTTC. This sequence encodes CAGYRGEDGYTF.

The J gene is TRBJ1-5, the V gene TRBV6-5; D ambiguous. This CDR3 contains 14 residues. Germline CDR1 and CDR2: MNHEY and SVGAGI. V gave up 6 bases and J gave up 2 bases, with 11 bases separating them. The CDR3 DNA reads TGTGCCAGCAGGGCATCGAGGGGCAATCAGCCCCAGCATTTT. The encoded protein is CASRASRGNQPQHF.

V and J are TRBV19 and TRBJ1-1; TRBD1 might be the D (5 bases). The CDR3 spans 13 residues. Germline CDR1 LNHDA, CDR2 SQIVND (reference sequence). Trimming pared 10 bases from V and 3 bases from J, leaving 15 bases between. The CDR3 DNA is TGTGCCACCCGGGACGGGGGGGACACTGAAGCTTTCTTT. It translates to CATRDGGDTEAFF. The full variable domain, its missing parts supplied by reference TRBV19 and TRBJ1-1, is DGGITQSPKYLFRKEGQNVTLSCEQNLNHDAMYWYRQDPGQGLRLIYYSQIVNDFQKGDIAEGYSVSREKKESFPLTVTSAQKNPTAFYLCATRDGGDTEAFFGQGTRLTVV.

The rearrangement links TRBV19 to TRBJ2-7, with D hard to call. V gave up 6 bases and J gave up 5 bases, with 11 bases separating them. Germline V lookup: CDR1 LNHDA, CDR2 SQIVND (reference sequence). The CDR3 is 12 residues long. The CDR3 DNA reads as TGTGCCAGTAGCACAATTTCCAACGAGCAGTACTTC. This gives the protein CASSTISNEQYF.

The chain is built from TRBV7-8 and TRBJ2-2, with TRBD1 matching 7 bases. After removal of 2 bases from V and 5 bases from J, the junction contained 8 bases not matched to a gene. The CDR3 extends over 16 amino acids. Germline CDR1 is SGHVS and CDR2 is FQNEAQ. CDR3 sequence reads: CASSLFRTGGTGELFF. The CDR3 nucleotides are TGTGCCAGCAGCTTATTCCGGACAGGTGGAACCGGGGAGCTGTTTTTT. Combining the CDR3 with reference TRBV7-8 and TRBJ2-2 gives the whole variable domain GAGVSQSPRYKVAKRGQDVALRCDPISGHVSLFWYQQALGQGPEFLTYFQNEAQLDKSGLPSDRFFAERPEGSVSTLKIQRTQQEDSAVYLCASSLFRTGGTGELFFGEGSRLTVL.

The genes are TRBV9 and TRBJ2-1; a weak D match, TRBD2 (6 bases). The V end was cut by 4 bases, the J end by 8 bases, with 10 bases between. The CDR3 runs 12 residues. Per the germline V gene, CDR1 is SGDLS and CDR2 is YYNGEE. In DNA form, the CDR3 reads TGTGCCAGCAGCTTGGAGGGCGATGAGCAGTTCTTC. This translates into CASSLEGDEQFF.

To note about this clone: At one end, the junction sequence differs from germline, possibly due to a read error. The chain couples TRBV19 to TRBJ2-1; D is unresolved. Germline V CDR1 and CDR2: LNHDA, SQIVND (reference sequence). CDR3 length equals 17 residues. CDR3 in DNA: TGTGCCAGTAGTATGGTTTTCGCGCCTCTCCCTCCCTATTCACCCCTCTTC. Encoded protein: CASSMVFAPLPPYSPLF. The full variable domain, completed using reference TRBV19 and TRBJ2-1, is DGGITQSPKYLFRKEGQNVTLSCEQNLNHDAMYWYRQDPGQGLRLIYYSQIVNDFQKGDIAEGYSVSREKKESFPLTVTSAQKNPTAFYLCASSMVFAPLPPYSPLFGPGTRLTVL.

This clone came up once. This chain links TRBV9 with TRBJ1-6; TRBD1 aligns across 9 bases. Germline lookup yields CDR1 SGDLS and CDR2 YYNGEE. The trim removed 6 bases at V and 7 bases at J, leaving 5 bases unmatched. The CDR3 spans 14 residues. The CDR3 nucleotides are TGTGCCAGCACAAAGGGACAGGGCAATTCACCCCTCCACTTT. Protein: CASTKGQGNSPLHF.

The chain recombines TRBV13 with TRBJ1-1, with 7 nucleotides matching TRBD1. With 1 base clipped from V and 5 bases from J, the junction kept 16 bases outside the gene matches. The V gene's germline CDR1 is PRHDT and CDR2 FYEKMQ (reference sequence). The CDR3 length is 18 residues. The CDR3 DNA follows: TGTGCCAGCAGCTTAGTTCTGTCGGACAGGAGGTTTTCTACTGAAGCTTTCTTT. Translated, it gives CASSLVLSDRRFSTEAFF. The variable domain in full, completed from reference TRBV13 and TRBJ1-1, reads AAGVIQSPRHLIKEKRETATLKCYPIPRHDTVYWYQQGPGQDPQFLISFYEKMQSDKGSIPDRFSAQQFSDYHSELNMSSLELGDSALYFCASSLVLSDRRFSTEAFFGQGTRLTVV.

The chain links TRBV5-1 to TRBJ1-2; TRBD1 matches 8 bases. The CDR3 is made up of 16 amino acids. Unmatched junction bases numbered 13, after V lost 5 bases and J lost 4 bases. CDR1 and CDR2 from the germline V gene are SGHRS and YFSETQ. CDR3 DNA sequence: TGCGCCAGCAGGATAATGGGACAGGCTGGTCCCTATGGCTACACCTTC. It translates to CASRIMGQAGPYGYTF.

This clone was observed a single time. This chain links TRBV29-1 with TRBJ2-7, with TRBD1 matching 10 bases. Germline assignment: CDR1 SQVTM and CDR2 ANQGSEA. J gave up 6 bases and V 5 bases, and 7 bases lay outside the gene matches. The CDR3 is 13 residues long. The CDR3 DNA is TGCAGCGTTCCGGGACAGGGGAACTCCGAGCAGTACTTC. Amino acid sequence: CSVPGQGNSEQYF.

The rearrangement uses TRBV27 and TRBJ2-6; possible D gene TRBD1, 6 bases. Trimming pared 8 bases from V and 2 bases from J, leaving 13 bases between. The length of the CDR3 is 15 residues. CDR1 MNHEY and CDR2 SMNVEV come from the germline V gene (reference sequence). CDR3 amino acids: CASSEPGAGANVLTF. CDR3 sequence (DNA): TGTGCCAGCTCGGAGCCAGGGGCTGGGGCCAACGTCCTGACTTTC. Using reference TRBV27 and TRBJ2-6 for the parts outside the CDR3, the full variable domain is EAQVTQNPRYLITVTGKKLTVTCSQNMNHEYMSWYRQDPGLGLRQIYYSMNVEVTDKGDVPEGYKVSRKEKRNFPLILESPSPNQTSLYFCASSEPGAGANVLTFGAGSRLTVL.

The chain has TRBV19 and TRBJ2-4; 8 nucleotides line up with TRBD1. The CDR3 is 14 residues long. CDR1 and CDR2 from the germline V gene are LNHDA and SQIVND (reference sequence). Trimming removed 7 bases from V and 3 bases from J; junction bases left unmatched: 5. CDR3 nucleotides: TGTGCCAGTACCCAAACAGGGGGCAAAAACATTCAGTACTTC. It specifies CASTQTGGKNIQYF.

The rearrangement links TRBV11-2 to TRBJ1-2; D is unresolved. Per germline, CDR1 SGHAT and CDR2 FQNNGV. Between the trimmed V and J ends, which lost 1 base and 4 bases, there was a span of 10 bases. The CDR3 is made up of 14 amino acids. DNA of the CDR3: TGTGCCAGCAGCTTAGCGGGTGGAGGCTATGGCTACACCTTC. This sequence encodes CASSLAGGGYGYTF. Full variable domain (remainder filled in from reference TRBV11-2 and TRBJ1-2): EAGVAQSPRYKIIEKRQSVAFWCNPISGHATLYWYQQILGQGPKLLIQFQNNGVVDDSQLPKDRFSAERLKGVDSTLKIQPAKLEDSAVYLCASSLAGGGYGYTFGSGTRLTVV.

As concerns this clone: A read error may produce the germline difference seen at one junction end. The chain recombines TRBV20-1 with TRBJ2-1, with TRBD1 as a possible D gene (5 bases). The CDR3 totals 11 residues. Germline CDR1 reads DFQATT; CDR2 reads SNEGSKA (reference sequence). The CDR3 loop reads CSGLGPNEHFF. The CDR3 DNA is TGCAGTGGGCTGGGGCCTAATGAGCATTTCTTC.

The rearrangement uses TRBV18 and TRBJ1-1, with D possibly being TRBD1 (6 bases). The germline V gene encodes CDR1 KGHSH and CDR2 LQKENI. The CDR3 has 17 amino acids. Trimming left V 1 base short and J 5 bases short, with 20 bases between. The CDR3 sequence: CASSPLAVVGGQTEAFF. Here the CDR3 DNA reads TGTGCCAGCTCACCACTCGCCGTGGTTGGGGGACAAACTGAAGCTTTCTTT.

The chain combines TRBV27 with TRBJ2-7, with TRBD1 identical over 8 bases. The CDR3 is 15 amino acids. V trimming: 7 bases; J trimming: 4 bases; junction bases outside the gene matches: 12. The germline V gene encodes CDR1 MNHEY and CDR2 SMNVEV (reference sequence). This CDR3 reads CASNFRGQGAYEQYF. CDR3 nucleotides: TGTGCCAGCAACTTCCGAGGACAGGGAGCGTACGAGCAGTACTTC.

In nucleotides, the CDR3 is TGTGCCAGTAGTAGGAAACTAGCGGGGGCCTACAATGAGCAGTTCTTC. It codes for CASSRKLAGAYNEQFF. The V gene is TRBV19, the J gene TRBJ2-1; 11 positions match TRBD2. Germline V lookup: CDR1 LNHDA, CDR2 SQIVND (reference sequence). CDR3 length: 16 residues. V trimming: 4 bases; J trimming: 2 bases; junction bases outside the gene matches: 4.

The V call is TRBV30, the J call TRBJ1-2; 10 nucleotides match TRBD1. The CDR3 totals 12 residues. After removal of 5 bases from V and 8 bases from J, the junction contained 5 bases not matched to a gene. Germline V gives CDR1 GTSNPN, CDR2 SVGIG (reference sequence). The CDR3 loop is CAWRGTGEGYTF. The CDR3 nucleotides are TGTGCCTGGCGAGGGACAGGGGAAGGCTACACCTTC.

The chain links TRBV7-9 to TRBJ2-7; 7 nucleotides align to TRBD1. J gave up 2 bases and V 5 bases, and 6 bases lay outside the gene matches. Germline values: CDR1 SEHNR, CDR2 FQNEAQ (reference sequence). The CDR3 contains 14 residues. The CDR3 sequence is CASSPTGYPYEQYF. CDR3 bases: TGTGCCAGCAGCCCGACAGGGTACCCCTACGAGCAGTACTTC.

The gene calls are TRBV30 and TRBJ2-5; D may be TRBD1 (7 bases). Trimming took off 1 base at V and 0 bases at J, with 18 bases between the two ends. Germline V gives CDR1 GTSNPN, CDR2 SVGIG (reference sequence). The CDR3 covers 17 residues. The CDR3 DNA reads TGTGCCTGGAGTGGGGGGGAAGGACAGGAGTACCAAGAGACCCAGTACTTC. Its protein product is CAWSGGEGQEYQETQYF.

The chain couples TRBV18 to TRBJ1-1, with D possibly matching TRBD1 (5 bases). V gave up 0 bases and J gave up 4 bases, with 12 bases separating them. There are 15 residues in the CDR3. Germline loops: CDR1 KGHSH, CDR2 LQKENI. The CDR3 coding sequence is TGTGCCAGCTCACCACCACCGGCAGGGCCCACTGAAGCTTTCTTT. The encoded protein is CASSPPPAGPTEAFF.

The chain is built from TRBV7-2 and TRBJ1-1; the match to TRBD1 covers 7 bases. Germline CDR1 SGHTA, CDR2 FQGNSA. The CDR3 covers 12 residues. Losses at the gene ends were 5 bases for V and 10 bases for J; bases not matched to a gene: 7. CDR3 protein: CASSQGGDLAFF. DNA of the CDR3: TGTGCCAGCAGCCAGGGGGGCGATCTAGCTTTCTTT.

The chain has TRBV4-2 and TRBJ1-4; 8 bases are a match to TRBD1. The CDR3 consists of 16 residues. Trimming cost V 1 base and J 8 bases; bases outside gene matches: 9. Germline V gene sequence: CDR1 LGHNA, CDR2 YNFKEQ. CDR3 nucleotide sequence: TGTGCCAGCAGCCAAGTCTTCCAGGGGGCAGGGGAAAAACTGTTTTTT. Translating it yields CASSQVFQGAGEKLFF.